Listed here are 30 T cell receptor beta chains from one sample, sequenced in a study of CD8+ T cells in alopecia areata. Extracted RNA was reverse transcribed, and the resulting cDNA served as sequencing template. Generated by immunoSEQ multiplex PCR, the TCRdb table keeps only in-frame clones and is missing some. The sample lists roughly 150,000 clones, under 60% occurring once. The sample consisted of CD8+ T cells sorted from blood, taken at week 0. The receptors originated from a human donor with alopecia areata.

V usage is TRBV6-5 and J usage is TRBJ2-5; the D gene is possibly TRBD1 (5 bases). The germline V and J ends were trimmed by 4 bases and 4 bases, with 19 bases remaining between them. The germline CDR1 and CDR2 sequences are MNHEY and SVGAGI. The CDR3 spans 16 residues. The CDR3 sequence: CASSSAVGVGSETQYF. For the CDR3, the DNA is TGTGCCAGCAGTTCCGCCGTAGGGGTGGGGTCAGAGACCCAGTACTTC.

This clone was counted once. This chain joins TRBV7-3 and TRBJ2-5; D is uncertain. This CDR3 contains 13 residues. The germline gives CDR1 SGHTA, CDR2 FQGTGA. The V and J ends lost 5 bases and 5 bases respectively, with 12 bases between them. In DNA form, the CDR3 reads TGTGCCAGCAGCCGTGTACTGCGCGAGACCCAGTACTTC. Translated: CASSRVLRETQYF.

The rearrangement joins TRBV9 to TRBJ1-2; the D is unclear. The CDR3 contains 11 residues. The ends were cut back, 0 bases at V and 5 bases at J, with 2 bases in the middle. CDR1 is SGDLS, CDR2 YYNGEE, per germline. CDR3 sequence (DNA): TGTGCCAGCAGCGTAGGTTATGGCTACACCTTC. Translated, it gives CASSVGYGYTF.

The V gene is TRBV29-1, the J gene TRBJ2-1, with TRBD1 as a possible D gene (5 bases). The CDR3 has 13 amino acids. Germline loops: CDR1 SQVTM, CDR2 ANQGSEA. Deletions cut 5 bases from V and 7 bases from J, with 15 bases between. CDR3 bases: TGCAGCGTTACGTGGGGCCTGGGAAATGAGCAGTTCTTC. This codes for CSVTWGLGNEQFF.

This sequence joins TRBV29-1 and TRBJ2-1; maybe TRBD1 (6 bases). Germline V gene sequence: CDR1 SQVTM, CDR2 ANQGSEA. This CDR3 region has 14 residues. V dropped 2 bases and J dropped 0 bases, with 8 bases sitting between them. Written as DNA, the CDR3 is TGCAGCGTTGAAATGGGACACTCCTACAATGAGCAGTTCTTC. It translates to CSVEMGHSYNEQFF.

This clone appeared once. The chain combines TRBV30 with TRBJ2-1; TRBD1 agrees at 11 bases. CDR1 is GTSNPN, CDR2 SVGIG, per germline (reference sequence). The CDR3 is 14 residues long. The trim removed 8 bases at V and 10 bases at J, leaving 13 bases unmatched. DNA of the CDR3: TGTGCCGGGTCCGCCGGACAGGGGGCGCGGGAGCAGTTCTTC. It yields the protein CAGSAGQGAREQFF.

The rearrangement links TRBV19 to TRBJ2-1, with 8 positions matching TRBD2. Germline V gives CDR1 LNHDA, CDR2 SQIVND (reference sequence). V trimming: 4 bases; J trimming: 10 bases; junction bases outside the gene matches: 6. The CDR3 length is 13 residues. The CDR3, as DNA: TGTGCCAGTAGTAAAACTAGCGGCCAGGAGCAGTTCTTC. It is translated as CASSKTSGQEQFF.

The chain joins TRBV30 to TRBJ1-5, with D possibly being TRBD1 (6 bases). There are 14 residues in the CDR3. Germline lookup yields CDR1 GTSNPN and CDR2 SVGIG (reference sequence). Deletions cut 0 bases from V and 3 bases from J, with 9 bases between. CDR3 region: CAWSVQGNNQPQHF. CDR3 bases: TGTGCCTGGAGTGTACAGGGAAACAATCAGCCCCAGCATTTT. Complete variable domain (other parts from reference TRBV30 and TRBJ1-5): SQTIHQWPATLVQPVGSPLSLECTVEGTSNPNLYWYRQAAGRGLQLLFYSVGIGQISSEVPQNLSASRPQDRQFILSSKKLLLSDSGFYLCAWSVQGNNQPQHFGDGTRLSIL.

The rearrangement links TRBV20-1 to TRBJ1-2; D remains unclear. V lost 2 bases to trimming and J lost 7 bases, with 2 bases between them. The CDR3 is made up of 9 amino acids. Germline V gives CDR1 DFQATT, CDR2 SNEGSKA (reference sequence). The CDR3 sequence is CSARSGYTF. The CDR3 DNA follows: TGCAGTGCTAGAAGTGGCTACACCTTC.

Only a few counts were recorded for this clone. The V gene is TRBV29-1, the J gene TRBJ1-1, with D unclear. CDR1 is SQVTM and CDR2 is ANQGSEA in the germline V gene. The CDR3 extends over 12 amino acids. V was clipped by 4 bases and J by 2 bases, with 8 bases between them. CDR3 in amino acids: CSVVQTNTEAFF. The CDR3 nucleotides read TGCAGCGTTGTACAGACCAACACTGAAGCTTTCTTT.

The J gene is TRBJ2-7, the V gene TRBV13, with a possible D match to TRBD1 (5 bases). V dropped 2 bases and J dropped 4 bases, with 12 bases sitting between them. The CDR3 consists of 14 residues. CDR1 and CDR2 (germline): PRHDT, FYEKMQ (reference sequence). CDR3 in amino acids: CASSLSGMKYEQYF. In nucleotides, the CDR3 is TGTGCCAGCAGCTTATCAGGGATGAAGTACGAGCAGTACTTC.

The chain uses TRBV6-6 and TRBJ1-4; D gene uncertain. V lost 9 bases and J lost 7, with 12 bases in between. The CDR3 sequence is 12 residues long. Germline loops: CDR1 MNHNY, CDR2 SVGAGI (reference sequence). Written as DNA, the CDR3 is TGTGCCAGTTCTCGGGCGGGTGAAAAACTGTTTTTT. Translation gives CASSRAGEKLFF.

V gene TRBV30 combines with J gene TRBJ2-2, with D hard to call. With 0 bases removed from V and 5 bases from J, the gap between germline ends came to 7 bases. CDR3 length: 13 residues. The germline V gene encodes CDR1 GTSNPN and CDR2 SVGIG (reference sequence). The CDR3 coding sequence is TGTGCCTGGAGTGTAGACGGGACCGGGGAGCTGTTTTTT. It encodes CAWSVDGTGELFF.

This CDR3 reads CASSLLLGAGTEAFF. The DNA of the CDR3 is TGTGCCAGCAGCCTCCTATTGGGGGCGGGCACTGAAGCTTTCTTT. This chain joins TRBV7-2 and TRBJ1-1, with D maybe TRBD1 (6 bases). Germline V CDR1 and CDR2: SGHTA, FQGNSA. The CDR3 contains 15 residues. Trimming cost V 5 bases and J 4 bases, with 17 bases left between them. Supplemented by reference TRBV7-2 and TRBJ1-1, the full variable domain reads GAGVSQSPSNKVTEKGKDVELRCDPISGHTALYWYRQSLGQGLEFLIYFQGNSAPDKSGLPSDRFSAERTGGSVSTLTIQRTQQEDSAVYLCASSLLLGAGTEAFFGQGTRLTVV.

The chain is built from TRBV13 and TRBJ1-5; D perhaps matches TRBD1 (6 bases). The germline V gene has CDR1 PRHDT and CDR2 FYEKMQ (reference sequence). Trimming took off 3 bases at V and 6 bases at J, with 12 bases between the two ends. This CDR3 is built from 14 residues. DNA for the CDR3: TGTGCCAGCAGCTTTAGGGGGATAGCTCAGCCCCAGCATTTT. It translates to CASSFRGIAQPQHF.

V usage is TRBV7-9 and J usage is TRBJ2-7; TRBD1 matches 8 bases. CDR1 SEHNR and CDR2 FQNEAQ come from the germline V gene (reference sequence). The CDR3 loop spans 15 amino acids. J was trimmed by 5 bases and V by 2 bases; bases with no gene match: 8. DNA for the CDR3: TGTGCCAGCAGCTTACCGGACAGGGCGGTCGACGAGCAGTACTTC. Protein sequence: CASSLPDRAVDEQYF.

The genes are TRBV29-1 and TRBJ2-7; 7 bases line up with TRBD2. Germline V CDR1 and CDR2: SQVTM, ANQGSEA. CDR3 length equals 14 residues. The trim removed 7 bases at V and 0 bases at J, leaving 9 bases unmatched. The CDR3 region is CSARGDGSSYEQYF. For the CDR3, the DNA is TGCAGCGCCCGGGGGGACGGGAGCTCCTACGAGCAGTACTTC.

This rearrangement joins TRBV19 to TRBJ2-7; no firm D call. V dropped 9 bases and J dropped 6 bases, with 18 bases sitting between them. This CDR3 region has 13 residues. Looked up from germline, CDR1 is LNHDA and CDR2 is SQIVND (reference sequence). The CDR3 loop reads CASALGRNREQYF. CDR3 DNA sequence: TGTGCCAGCGCCTTAGGTCGTAATCGCGAGCAGTACTTC.

This sequence joins TRBV14 and TRBJ2-5, with 9 bases identical to TRBD2. V gave up 4 bases and J gave up 2 bases; unmatched junction bases: 8. The germline V gene has CDR1 SGHDN and CDR2 FVKESK. There are 16 residues in the CDR3. The CDR3 nucleotides read TGTGCCAGCAGCCCCAATCTGACTAGCGGACAAGAGACCCAGTACTTC. Residues: CASSPNLTSGQETQYF. Together with reference TRBV14 and TRBJ2-5, the CDR3 gives the full variable domain: EAGVTQFPSHSVIEKGQTVTLRCDPISGHDNLYWYRRVMGKEIKFLLHFVKESKQDESGMPNNRFLAERTGGTYSTLKVQPAELEDSGVYFCASSPNLTSGQETQYFGPGTRLLVL.

The rearrangement joins TRBV9 to TRBJ1-2; perhaps TRBD1 as D (5 bases). V gave up 6 bases and J gave up 4 bases, with 16 bases separating them. Germline-derived CDR1 and CDR2 are SGDLS and YYNGEE. The CDR3 is made up of 14 amino acids. The CDR3 nucleotides read TGTGCCAGCACCCCAGTGGGGGAACCCTATGGCTACACCTTC. Its protein product is CASTPVGEPYGYTF.

The J gene is TRBJ2-3, the V gene TRBV30; D is perhaps TRBD2 (6 bases). Germline V gene lookup returns CDR1 GTSNPN and CDR2 SVGIG (reference sequence). The CDR3 runs 14 residues. V lost 1 base, J lost 5 bases, and 13 bases lay in between. CDR3 coding DNA: TGTGCCTGGAGTGGTGGGGGGAATATAGATACGCAGTATTTT. Residues: CAWSGGGNIDTQYF.

The CDR3: CASSATGSGETQYF. CDR3 bases: TGCGCCAGCAGTGCGACAGGTTCAGGGGAGACCCAGTACTTC. V usage is TRBV10-2 and J usage is TRBJ2-5; D perhaps matches TRBD1 (6 bases). The V end lost 4 bases, the J end lost 5 bases, and 14 bases lay between the germline ends. CDR3 size: 14 residues. Germline CDR1 reads WSHSY; CDR2 reads SAAADI.

This chain joins TRBV5-6 and TRBJ2-7; D perhaps matches TRBD1 (5 bases). Trimming took off 0 bases at V and 3 bases at J, with 10 bases between the two ends. Germline V gene data show CDR1 as SGHDT and CDR2 as YYEEEE. The CDR3 loop spans 14 amino acids. In DNA, the CDR3 is TGTGCCAGCAGCTTGGGGGCAGGGTTCTACGAGCAGTACTTC. Its translation is CASSLGAGFYEQYF.

V usage is TRBV30 and J usage is TRBJ2-5, with D possibly matching TRBD1 (6 bases). The CDR3 has 13 residues. Looked up from germline, CDR1 is GTSNPN and CDR2 is SVGIG (reference sequence). V was clipped by 3 bases and J by 5 bases, with 13 bases between them. CDR3 nucleotides: TGTGCCTGGAGCGATGGACAGATCGAGACCCAGTACTTC. It encodes CAWSDGQIETQYF.

This clone is a singleton in its sample. The chain combines TRBV30 with TRBJ2-3, with a possible D match to TRBD1 (7 bases). The length of the CDR3 is 15 residues. Germline lookup yields CDR1 GTSNPN and CDR2 SVGIG (reference sequence). Deletions cut 0 bases from V and 4 bases from J, with 14 bases between. Here the CDR3 reads CAWSVGGGAADTQYF. Here the CDR3 DNA reads TGTGCCTGGAGTGTAGGGGGCGGGGCGGCAGATACGCAGTATTTT.

This clone was detected only a few times. This chain uses TRBV7-2 with TRBJ2-4; 10 nucleotides match TRBD2. Germline lookup yields CDR1 SGHTA and CDR2 FQGNSA. The junction had 10 bases not matched to a gene; V was cut back by 6 bases and J by 8 bases. There are 15 residues in the CDR3. CDR3 sequence reads: CASSQSGGAFDIQYF. The CDR3, as DNA: TGTGCCAGCAGTCAAAGCGGGGGGGCCTTTGACATTCAGTACTTC.

The CDR3 DNA is TGTGCCAGCTCACCACCAGTCGATAGTGAATTGAACACTGAAGCTTTCTTT. It is translated as CASSPPVDSELNTEAFF. This chain joins TRBV18 and TRBJ1-1; D not certain. This CDR3 spans 17 amino acids. Germline CDR1 reads KGHSH; CDR2 reads LQKENI. Trimming removed 0 bases at V and 0 bases at J, with 14 bases between.

The genes are TRBV2 and TRBJ2-7, with TRBD1 matching 9 bases. The germline V gene encodes CDR1 SNHLY and CDR2 FYNNEI. The J segment lost 1 base and the V segment lost 1 base, leaving 5 bases of the junction unmatched. This CDR3 is built from 16 residues. In nucleotides, the CDR3 is TGTGCCAGCAGTGAAGTGGGGACAGGGCCTTCCTACGAGCAGTACTTC. Encoded protein: CASSEVGTGPSYEQYF.

The gene calls are TRBV30 and TRBJ1-2; D is unresolved. This CDR3 has 15 residues. The germline V gene encodes CDR1 GTSNPN and CDR2 SVGIG (reference sequence). Trimming shortened V by 4 bases and J by 2 bases, and 17 bases separated the two germline ends. The CDR3 spells CAWNLVTELNYGYTF. CDR3 nucleotides: TGTGCCTGGAACCTCGTAACCGAACTCAACTATGGCTACACCTTC. Drawing the rest from reference TRBV30 and TRBJ1-2, the complete variable domain is SQTIHQWPATLVQPVGSPLSLECTVEGTSNPNLYWYRQAAGRGLQLLFYSVGIGQISSEVPQNLSASRPQDRQFILSSKKLLLSDSGFYLCAWNLVTELNYGYTFGSGTRLTVV.

V usage is TRBV19 and J usage is TRBJ1-5; no definite D call. Germline-derived CDR1 and CDR2 are LNHDA and SQIVND (reference sequence). V lost 7 bases and J lost 6, with 19 bases in between. The CDR3 runs to 15 residues. The CDR3 DNA reads as TGTGCCAGTATCGGCCCGGGGTTTCACGCTCAGCCCCAGCATTTT. It translates to CASIGPGFHAQPQHF. Together with reference TRBV19 and TRBJ1-5, the CDR3 gives the full variable domain: DGGITQSPKYLFRKEGQNVTLSCEQNLNHDAMYWYRQDPGQGLRLIYYSQIVNDFQKGDIAEGYSVSREKKESFPLTVTSAQKNPTAFYLCASIGPGFHAQPQHFGDGTRLSIL.